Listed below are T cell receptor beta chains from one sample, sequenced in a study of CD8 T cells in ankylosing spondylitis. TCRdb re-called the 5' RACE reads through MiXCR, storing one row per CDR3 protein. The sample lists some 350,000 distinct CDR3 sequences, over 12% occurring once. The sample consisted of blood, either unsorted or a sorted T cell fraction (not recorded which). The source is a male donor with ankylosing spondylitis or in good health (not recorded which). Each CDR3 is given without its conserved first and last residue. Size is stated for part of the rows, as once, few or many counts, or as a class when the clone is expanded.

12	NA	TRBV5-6	AISPGLAIQPQH
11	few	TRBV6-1	ASTRIQNSPLH
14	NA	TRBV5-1	ASSLEYRTAYNEQF
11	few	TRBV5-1	ASSLEGTYEQY
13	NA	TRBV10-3	AISESFRRNTEAF
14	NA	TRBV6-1	ATIKGQTGGNTEAF
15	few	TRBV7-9	ASSLGEWAGGPYEQY
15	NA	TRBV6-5	ASSYRDPGRGSYEQY
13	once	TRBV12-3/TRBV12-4	ASTPGGTRNQPQH
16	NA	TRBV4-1	ASSQDPRVAGTQETQY
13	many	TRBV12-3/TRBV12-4	ASSAVDRGPHEQY
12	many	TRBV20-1	SARDSDGSTEAF
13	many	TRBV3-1	ASSQGGVDGGTQY
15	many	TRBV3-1	ASSQGGVGSGANVLT
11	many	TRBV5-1	ASSLAGVSREF
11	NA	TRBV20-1	SAGLRRSYEQY
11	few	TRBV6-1	ASTRGKGTEAF
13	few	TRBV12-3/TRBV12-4	ASSIDRPSYNEQF
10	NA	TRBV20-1	SARSVNTEAF
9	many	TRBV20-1	SAVPGGGYT
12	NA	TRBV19	ASSIRVSSYEQY
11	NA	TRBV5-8	ASSPVPQETQY
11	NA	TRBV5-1	ASSLTGRETQY
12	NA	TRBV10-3	AISAGTWTYEQY
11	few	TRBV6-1	ASRVDNVNGYT
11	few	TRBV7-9	ASSFRGTNTIY
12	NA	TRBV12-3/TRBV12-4	ASSILGLSEKLF
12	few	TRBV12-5	ASGPGQGNSPLH
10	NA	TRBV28	ASSSSLNEQF
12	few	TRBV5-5	ASTGEYTNQPQH
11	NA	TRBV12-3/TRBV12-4	ASSVTGSYGYT
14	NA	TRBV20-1	SAPQDSRRLNYGYT
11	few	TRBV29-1	SVEDTGGETQY
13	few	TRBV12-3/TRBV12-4	ASSFRQGAYNEQF
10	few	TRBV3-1	ASGRERDTQY
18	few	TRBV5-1	ASSYGWLAGGLDWTGELF
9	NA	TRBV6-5	ASRNRGLGY
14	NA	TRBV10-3	AISDQGVPQGETQY
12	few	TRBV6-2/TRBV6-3	ASSWSDTQETQY
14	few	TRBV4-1	ASSQSGQGATDTQY
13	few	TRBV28	ASSGGGASGNTIY
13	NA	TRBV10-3	AISDAKTSEETQY
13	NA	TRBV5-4	ASSLGIGASETQY
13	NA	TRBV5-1	ASSSPGGGNTEAF
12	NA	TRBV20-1	SARPDSMNTEAF
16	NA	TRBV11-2	ASSTRLAVRGMNTEAF
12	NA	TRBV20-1	SARVPAGTDTQY
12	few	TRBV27	ASSLVGVYTEAF
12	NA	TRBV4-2	ASSQAGGLNEQF
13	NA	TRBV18	ASSSSAQSTYEQY
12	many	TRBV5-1	ASSLSGMNTEAF
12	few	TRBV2	ASRLRTGTDTQY
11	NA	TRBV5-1	ASTQLQRETQY
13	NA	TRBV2	ASNPGQGAYQPQH
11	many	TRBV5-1	ASSQTGNTEAF
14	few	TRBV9	ASSGRQGSSYNEQF
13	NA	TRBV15	ATSRGGGLGDTQY
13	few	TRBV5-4	ASSLDTRGQETQY
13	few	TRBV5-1	ASSSSGRETDTQY
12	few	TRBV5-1	ASSPGQIGDEQY